This entry lists 14 T cell receptor beta chains sequenced from one sample in a study of blood T cell repertoires in COVID-19 (TCRdb year 2020). The library came from the immunoSEQ multiplex PCR assay. The source is immuneACCESS, and TCRdb retained only in-frame sequences with V and J called. Part of the clones is not carried over; for the studies checked, unresolved V genes explain less than half of this, and the remainder is unexplained. The sample includes under 300,000 clones, with 70% to 90% observed a single time. 0.8% to 1% of the sample is taken by the ten largest. Sequencing input: PBMCs or T cells enriched from blood (not recorded which). All receptors derive from a woman in her thirties who had recovered from COVID-19.

The CDR3 sequence is CASSQVFTSGVVDTQYF. Here the CDR3 DNA reads TGTGCCAGCAGCCAAGTGTTTACTAGCGGGGTTGTAGATACGCAGTATTTT. The V call is TRBV3-1 (or the pseudogene TRBV3-2), the J call TRBJ2-3; 10 nucleotides align to TRBD2. The CDR3 is made up of 17 amino acids. V lost 1 base to trimming and J lost 5 bases; unmatched junction nucleotides: 9. In germline, CDR1 is LGHDT, CDR2 YNNKEL (reference sequence).

The V and J genes are TRBV9 and TRBJ2-7, with D possibly TRBD1 on 6 matching bases. V was clipped by 2 bases and J by 0 bases, with 12 bases between them. The CDR3 sequence is 15 residues long. Germline values: CDR1 SGDLS, CDR2 YYNGEE. The DNA for the CDR3 is TGTGCCAGCAGCGTCTACCGGGACAACTCCTACGAGCAGTACTTC. Protein sequence: CASSVYRDNSYEQYF.

The chain is built from TRBV27 and TRBJ1-4; 10 nucleotides line up with TRBD1. The junction had 9 bases not matched to a gene; V was cut back by 5 bases and J by 0 bases. The CDR3 runs 18 residues. Looked up from germline, CDR1 is MNHEY and CDR2 is SMNVEV (reference sequence). Here the CDR3 DNA reads TGTGCCAGCAGTCCGCGGACAGGGGGGTACGCAACTAATGAAAAACTGTTTTTT. This encodes CASSPRTGGYATNEKLFF.

The chain links TRBV24-1 to TRBJ2-3, with a weak D call TRBD2 (7 bases). The V end was cut by 8 bases, the J end by 5 bases, with 16 bases between. The CDR3 sequence is 14 residues long. Looked up from germline, CDR1 is KGHDR and CDR2 is SFDVKD. The CDR3 coding sequence is TGTGCCACCATGGGAGAAAGGGGGGGAGATACGCAGTATTTT. Translated: CATMGERGGDTQYF.

The chain links TRBV6-5 to TRBJ1-2; D is possibly TRBD1 (6 bases). V was cut by 6 bases and J by 7 bases, with 12 bases left in between. Germline lookup yields CDR1 MNHEY and CDR2 SVGAGI. This CDR3 contains 12 residues. The CDR3 DNA is TGTGCCAGCAGGGATCGACAGGCTGGCTACACCTTC. This codes for CASRDRQAGYTF.

Only one count was recorded for this clone. V and J are TRBV7-2 and TRBJ1-2; 7 positions agree with TRBD1. CDR1 and CDR2 from the germline V gene are SGHTA and FQGNSA. Trimming at V came to 1 base and at J to 8 bases, leaving 7 bases not matched to a gene. The CDR3 length is 14 residues. This chain's CDR3 is CASSLVIQGTGYTF. Written as DNA, the CDR3 is TGTGCCAGCAGCTTAGTGATACAGGGGACCGGCTACACCTTC.

The chain links TRBV12-5 to TRBJ1-1, with 7 bases that match TRBD1. Germline loops: CDR1 LGHNT, CDR2 FRNRAP. The trim removed 9 bases at V and 0 bases at J, leaving 13 bases unmatched. The CDR3 contains 16 residues. CDR3 sequence (DNA): TGTGCTAGCGGGCAGAACAGGGGTCGACTGAACACTGAAGCTTTCTTT. Protein product: CASGQNRGRLNTEAFF. The full variable domain, with the rest looked up from reference TRBV12-5 and TRBJ1-1, is DARVTQTPRHKVTEMGQEVTMRCQPILGHNTVFWYRQTMMQGLELLAYFRNRAPLDDSGMPKDRFSAEMPDATLATLKIQPSEPRDSAVYFCASGQNRGRLNTEAFFGQGTRLTVV.

V usage is TRBV7-6 and J usage is TRBJ2-5, with D uncertain. CDR3 length: 14 amino acids. The V end was cut by 2 bases, the J end by 2 bases, with 9 bases between. Per the germline V gene, CDR1 is SGHVS and CDR2 is FNYEAQ. As DNA, the CDR3 is TGTGCCAGCAGCTTATTGGCAATACAAGAGACCCAGTACTTC. Translating it yields CASSLLAIQETQYF.

The CDR3 sequence: CAWSPREAGYNEQFF. CDR3 coding DNA: TGTGCCTGGAGCCCCCGGGAGGCGGGCTACAATGAGCAGTTCTTC. The chain joins TRBV30 to TRBJ2-1; 7 positions match TRBD2. V lost 3 bases to trimming and J lost 3 bases; unmatched junction nucleotides: 8. This CDR3 has 15 amino acids. CDR1 and CDR2 (germline): GTSNPN, SVGIG (reference sequence).

The chain joins TRBV4-1 to TRBJ2-7; 11 nucleotides line up with TRBD2. The germline V gene encodes CDR1 MGHRA and CDR2 YSYEKL. This CDR3 spans 18 amino acids. V dropped 0 bases and J dropped 2; count of bases not matched to a gene: 9. CDR3 bases: TGCGCCAGCAGCCAAGATCCACTAGCGGGAGATTCCCCCTACGAGCAGTACTTC. This gives the protein CASSQDPLAGDSPYEQYF.

This clone was detected only a few times. The V and J genes are TRBV16 and TRBJ1-2, with a tentative D call TRBD1 (6 bases). The CDR3 sequence is 14 residues long. V shed 4 bases and J shed 0 bases, with 9 bases lying between them. Per germline, CDR1 KGHSY and CDR2 FQNENV. The CDR3 here is CASSPWTANYGYTF. The DNA for the CDR3 is TGTGCCAGCAGCCCATGGACAGCTAACTATGGCTACACCTTC.

The V and J genes are TRBV5-6 and TRBJ1-6; D might be TRBD1 (5 bases). This CDR3 region has 15 residues. Trimming took 4 bases from V and 0 from J, leaving 8 bases between them. The V gene's germline CDR1 is SGHDT and CDR2 YYEEEE. The CDR3 coding sequence is TGTGCCAGCAGCGGGAGGGGCTCCTATAATTCACCCCTCCACTTT. Amino acids: CASSGRGSYNSPLHF.

This clone was observed once. The gene calls are TRBV29-1 and TRBJ2-1; 13 nucleotides agree with TRBD2. Trimming removed 4 bases from V and 3 bases from J; junction bases left unmatched: 6. The CDR3 is 16 amino acids. CDR1 is SQVTM, CDR2 ANQGSEA, per germline. The CDR3 region is CSVGTSGGSVYNEQFF. CDR3 DNA sequence: TGCAGCGTTGGGACTAGCGGGGGCTCAGTCTACAATGAGCAGTTCTTC.

V and J are TRBV7-3 and TRBJ2-3, with 7 bases matching TRBD2. Germline values: CDR1 SGHTA, CDR2 FQGTGA. Losses at the gene ends were 2 bases for V and 2 bases for J; bases not matched to a gene: 4. The CDR3 runs to 15 residues. CDR3 region: CASSLSAGYTDTQYF. CDR3 DNA sequence: TGTGCCAGCAGCTTATCAGCGGGATACACAGATACGCAGTATTTT.